These T cell receptor beta chains were read from a single sample in a study of T cell changes during pregnancy in multiple sclerosis. The repertoire was sequenced with immunoSEQ multiplex PCR; TCRdb's copy has only in-frame clones and lacks some. The table shows 55,000 to 65,000 clones, with 85% to 95% occurring only once. Material: CD4+ T cells from peripheral blood mononuclear cells, obtained before pregnancy. The receptors come from a female donor with multiple sclerosis, enrolled in a pregnancy study. CDR3s include the opening cysteine and the closing phenylalanine or tryptophan. Each record gives: V gene, J gene, D gene, clone size, CDR3 protein, CDR3 DNA. A D gene is named only where the DNA matches it firmly. A row's size may be missing; if present it is once, few, many or a size class.

V: TRBV14
J: TRBJ2-2
D: TRBD2
size: -
CDR3: CASSQLAGGTGELFF
DNA: TGTGCCAGCAGCCAACTAGCGGGAGGTACCGGGGAGCTGTTTTTT

V: TRBV18
J: TRBJ1-2
D: -
size: medium-sized
CDR3: CASSPPSRYGYTF
DNA: TGTGCCAGCTCACCACCGAGCCGCTATGGCTACACCTTC

V: TRBV6-1
J: TRBJ2-7
D: TRBD2
size: -
CDR3: CASSAVTSGYYEQYF
DNA: TGTGCCAGCAGCGCCGTGACTAGCGGGTACTACGAGCAGTACTTC

V: TRBV18
J: TRBJ1-5
D: -
size: -
CDR3: CASSPQKHSNQPQHF
DNA: TGTGCCAGCTCACCACAGAAACACAGCAATCAGCCCCAGCATTTT

V: TRBV6-5
J: TRBJ1-1
D: TRBD1
size: -
CDR3: CASRTLQGVNTEAFF
DNA: TGTGCCAGCAGAACGTTACAGGGGGTGAACACTGAAGCTTTCTTT

V: TRBV28
J: TRBJ1-5
D: -
size: -
CDR3: CASISRGNQPQHF
DNA: TGTGCCAGCATATCACGGGGGAATCAGCCCCAGCATTTT

V: TRBV14
J: TRBJ1-4
D: -
size: -
CDR3: CASSHRDGVGAREKLFF
DNA: TGTGCCAGCAGCCACCGTGACGGCGTTGGGGCACGTGAAAAACTGTTTTTT

V: TRBV7-2
J: TRBJ2-7
D: -
size: -
CDR3: CASSPQGNEQYF
DNA: TGTGCCAGCAGCCCCCAGGGGAACGAGCAGTACTTC

V: TRBV2
J: TRBJ2-3
D: TRBD2
size: -
CDR3: CASRRTSGSPDTQYF
DNA: TGTGCCAGCAGAAGGACTAGCGGGAGCCCAGATACGCAGTATTTT

V: TRBV28
J: TRBJ1-1
D: -
size: -
CDR3: CASSLLGAEAFF
DNA: TGTGCCAGCAGTCTTCTGGGCGCTGAAGCTTTCTTT

V: TRBV27
J: TRBJ2-7
D: TRBD2
size: -
CDR3: CASSLGLAGVYEQYF
DNA: TGTGCCAGCAGTTTGGGACTAGCGGGAGTCTACGAGCAGTACTTC

V: TRBV2
J: TRBJ2-7
D: TRBD2
size: once
CDR3: CASKRDSTYEQYF
DNA: TGTGCCAGCAAGCGGGATTCTACCTACGAGCAGTACTTC

V: TRBV5-4
J: TRBJ2-7
D: -
size: -
CDR3: CASSLGQDPREQYF
DNA: TGTGCCAGCAGCTTGGGACAGGACCCCCGCGAGCAGTACTTC

V: TRBV7-3
J: TRBJ1-2
D: TRBD1
size: -
CDR3: CASSSSPGQASGYTF
DNA: TGTGCCAGCAGCTCCTCCCCGGGACAGGCGTCTGGCTACACCTTC

V: TRBV11-2
J: TRBJ2-1
D: -
size: -
CDR3: CASSLVLLGGNEQFF
DNA: TGTGCCAGCAGCTTAGTACTACTCGGAGGGAATGAGCAGTTCTTC

V: TRBV7-9
J: TRBJ2-2
D: -
size: -
CDR3: CASSYYGSGFTGELFF
DNA: TGTGCCAGCAGCTACTATGGCTCGGGGTTCACCGGGGAGCTGTTTTTT

V: TRBV10-3
J: TRBJ1-6
D: -
size: -
CDR3: CAISEPPEGNSPLHF
DNA: TGTGCCATCAGTGAGCCCCCGGAGGGGAATTCACCCCTCCACTTT

V: TRBV4-1
J: TRBJ2-7
D: TRBD2
size: -
CDR3: CASSQVPGTSGSFADEQYF
DNA: TGCGCCAGCAGCCAAGTACCGGGGACTAGCGGGAGTTTCGCTGACGAGCAGTACTTC

V: TRBV27
J: TRBJ1-1
D: TRBD1
size: -
CDR3: CASRRQGGTEAFF
DNA: TGTGCCAGCAGGCGACAGGGGGGCACTGAAGCTTTCTTT

V: TRBV30
J: TRBJ2-7
D: -
size: -
CDR3: CAWESCNILLSYEQYF
DNA: TGTGCCTGGGAGTCCTGCAATATCCTATTATCCTACGAGCAGTACTTC

V: TRBV6-5
J: TRBJ1-1
D: -
size: -
CDR3: CASSSGFQVTEAFF
DNA: TGTGCCAGCAGTTCCGGATTTCAGGTCACTGAAGCTTTCTTT

V: TRBV30
J: TRBJ1-2
D: TRBD1
size: -
CDR3: CAWQQGARGYTF
DNA: TGTGCCTGGCAACAGGGGGCGCGGGGCTACACCTTC

V: TRBV10-3
J: TRBJ2-2
D: -
size: -
CDR3: CAISEGRYTGELFF
DNA: TGTGCCATCAGTGAGGGGCGATACACCGGGGAGCTGTTTTTT

V: TRBV7-8
J: TRBJ1-2
D: -
size: once
CDR3: CASSPEGVYGYTF
DNA: TGTGCCAGCAGTCCAGAGGGGGTTTATGGCTACACCTTC

V: TRBV11-2
J: TRBJ1-5
D: TRBD1
size: -
CDR3: CASSRTGGLQPQHF
DNA: TGTGCCAGCAGTAGGACAGGGGGCCTCCAGCCCCAGCATTTT

V: TRBV6-6
J: TRBJ1-4
D: -
size: once
CDR3: CASRETGATNEKLFF
DNA: TGTGCCAGCAGGGAGACAGGAGCAACTAATGAAAAACTGTTTTTT

V: TRBV21-1
J: TRBJ2-1
D: -
size: -
CDR3: CASNLGGAPSTYSYNEQFF
DNA: TGTGCCAGCAACCTAGGAGGGGCGCCTAGCACGTACTCCTACAATGAGCAGTTCTTC

V: TRBV7-9
J: TRBJ2-4
D: -
size: -
CDR3: CASSIRPTGNGKNIQYF
DNA: TGTGCCAGCAGCATTCGGCCTACAGGGAACGGCAAAAACATTCAGTACTTC

V: TRBV28
J: TRBJ1-1
D: -
size: -
CDR3: CASSRYRRNTEAFF
DNA: TGTGCCAGCAGTAGGTACAGGAGGAACACTGAAGCTTTCTTT

V: TRBV7-2
J: TRBJ2-2
D: TRBD1
size: few
CDR3: CASSTRTGAVTGELFF
DNA: TGTGCCAGCAGCACCCGGACAGGGGCGGTCACCGGGGAGCTGTTTTTT

V: TRBV7-9
J: TRBJ1-1
D: -
size: -
CDR3: CASSLEPGQGNTEAFF
DNA: TGTGCCAGCAGCTTAGAACCGGGACAAGGGAACACTGAAGCTTTCTTT

V: TRBV7-9
J: TRBJ2-1
D: -
size: -
CDR3: CASSLAGGPSYNEQFF
DNA: TGTGCCAGCAGCTTAGCGGGAGGACCCTCCTACAATGAGCAGTTCTTC

V: TRBV19
J: TRBJ1-5
D: TRBD1
size: -
CDR3: CASSRGQGVRPQHF
DNA: TGTGCCAGTAGTAGGGGACAGGGGGTCCGGCCCCAGCATTTT

V: TRBV14
J: TRBJ2-1
D: TRBD2
size: -
CDR3: CASSPLADVYNEQFF
DNA: TGTGCCAGCAGCCCTCTAGCGGACGTCTACAATGAGCAGTTCTTC

V: TRBV10-3
J: TRBJ2-3
D: -
size: -
CDR3: CAIRARGGSTDTQYF
DNA: TGTGCCATCAGGGCCAGGGGCGGTAGCACAGATACGCAGTATTTT

V: TRBV7-2
J: TRBJ2-1
D: TRBD2
size: -
CDR3: CASSLTRAGGYNEQFF
DNA: TGTGCCAGCAGCTTAACCCGGGCGGGAGGCTACAATGAGCAGTTCTTC

V: TRBV14
J: TRBJ2-1
D: TRBD2
size: once
CDR3: CASSRAGGPSYNEQFF
DNA: TGTGCCAGCTCGAGAGCGGGAGGGCCCTCCTACAATGAGCAGTTCTTC

V: TRBV6-5
J: TRBJ1-2
D: -
size: -
CDR3: CASSYTGSLGGYTF
DNA: TGTGCCAGCAGTTACACCGGAAGTCTAGGTGGCTACACCTTC

V: TRBV25-1
J: TRBJ1-1
D: TRBD1
size: -
CDR3: CASSGTGVTEAFF
DNA: TGTGCCAGCAGTGGGACAGGGGTTACTGAAGCTTTCTTT

V: TRBV27
J: TRBJ1-5
D: -
size: -
CDR3: CASSLIRNQPQHF
DNA: TGTGCCAGCAGTTTAATCAGAAATCAGCCCCAGCATTTT

V: TRBV2
J: TRBJ2-1
D: TRBD2
size: -
CDR3: CASSEGTSGRGNEQFF
DNA: TGTGCCAGCAGTGAAGGTACTAGCGGGAGGGGCAATGAGCAGTTCTTC

V: TRBV28
J: TRBJ1-1
D: -
size: -
CDR3: CATLKSLRGVEAFF
DNA: TGTGCCACCCTGAAGAGTTTAAGGGGCGTTGAAGCTTTCTTT

V: TRBV7-9
J: TRBJ2-1
D: -
size: -
CDR3: CASSLFDQAPYNEQFF
DNA: TGTGCCAGCAGCTTATTTGATCAAGCCCCCTACAATGAGCAGTTCTTC

V: TRBV6-5
J: TRBJ2-7
D: -
size: once
CDR3: CASRPGRYYEQYF
DNA: TGTGCCAGCAGGCCGGGAAGATACTACGAGCAGTACTTC

V: TRBV6-1
J: TRBJ2-3
D: TRBD1
size: -
CDR3: CASSERGPSDTQYF
DNA: TGTGCCAGCAGTGAAAGGGGGCCATCAGATACGCAGTATTTT

V: TRBV18
J: TRBJ2-5
D: TRBD2
size: -
CDR3: CASSPQPSGRIQETQYF
DNA: TGTGCCAGCTCACCACAGCCTAGCGGGAGGATCCAAGAGACCCAGTACTTC

V: TRBV6-1
J: TRBJ2-2
D: -
size: -
CDR3: CATIVVGELFF
DNA: TGTGCCACCATAGTTGTTGGGGAGCTGTTTTTT

V: TRBV15
J: TRBJ2-5
D: TRBD2
size: -
CDR3: CATSREPGLAGVETQYF
DNA: TGTGCCACCAGCAGAGAGCCGGGACTAGCGGGAGTCGAGACCCAGTACTTC

V: TRBV30
J: TRBJ2-3
D: TRBD2
size: -
CDR3: CASALAGGPDTQYF
DNA: TGTGCCTCTGCACTAGCGGGGGGTCCAGATACGCAGTATTTT

V: TRBV7-9
J: TRBJ1-1
D: -
size: -
CDR3: CASRAAGGKNTEAFF
DNA: TGTGCCAGCAGGGCAGCCGGAGGGAAGAACACTGAAGCTTTCTTT

V: TRBV18
J: TRBJ2-7
D: -
size: -
CDR3: CASSPSSAGQGEQYF
DNA: TGTGCCAGCTCACCTTCATCGGCAGGGCAGGGCGAGCAGTACTTC

V: TRBV6-5
J: TRBJ2-3
D: -
size: -
CDR3: CASSLNWGLTDTQYF
DNA: TGTGCCAGCAGTCTCAACTGGGGACTCACAGATACGCAGTATTTT

V: TRBV19
J: TRBJ1-2
D: -
size: -
CDR3: CASSIYSGRNYGYTF
DNA: TGTGCCAGTAGTATATACTCAGGGCGTAACTATGGCTACACCTTC